The present T cell receptor (beta chain) was sequenced within a study of cytomegalovirus exposure and HLA in healthy donors. Study-level points and caveats: One variant, a missense change in DCLRE1C, was linked in a later analysis to TCR beta V- and J-gene trimming. Some V segments, including TRBV6-2 and TRBV6-3, were excluded as indistinguishable.

On this clone: Its antigen is undetermined.

PCR was performed using 60 Vbeta and 13 Jbeta primers. The data were produced by immunoSEQ multiplex PCR, yet TCRdb's version contains in-frame clones alone and is incomplete. The table shows tens of thousands of clones, with about two thirds occurring only once. Trimming pared 0 bases from V and 0 bases from J, leaving 6 bases between. Germline CDR1 SGHRS, CDR2 YFSETQ. The CDR3 spans 14 residues. Sample: PBMCs. The TCR originated in a woman between 25 and 40 years old in good health and CMV-seronegative. The chain uses TRBV5-1 and TRBJ1-1, with TRBD1 as a possible D gene (5 bases). The CDR3 region has the DNA TGCGCCAGCAGCTTGGGGGGGGTGAACACTGAAGCTTTCTTT. Encoded protein: CASSLGGVNTEAFF. Full variable domain (missing parts from reference TRBV5-1 and TRBJ1-1): KAGVTQTPRYLIKTRGQQVTLSCSPISGHRSVSWYQQTPGQGLQFLFEYFSETQRNKGNFPGRFSGRQFSNSRSEMNVSTLELGDSALYLCASSLGGVNTEAFFGQGTRLTVV.